This T cell receptor beta chain was sequenced for a study of blood T cell repertoires in COVID-19. J was trimmed by 3 bases and V by 4 bases; bases with no gene match: 8. The V gene's germline CDR1 is SGHKS and CDR2 YYEKEE (reference sequence). There are 15 residues in the CDR3. TCRdb's copy holds only in-frame clones and misses some; the assay was immunoSEQ multiplex PCR. This table has roughly 40,000 clones, 70% to 90% appearing once. This clone was detected only once. The rearrangement joins TRBV5-5 to TRBJ2-7; 9 bases are a match to TRBD1. Material: peripheral blood. This sequence originates from a human donor in a cohort sampled during active COVID-19. Here the CDR3 DNA reads TGTGCCAGCAGCACCTCCGGGACAGGGCGCTACGAGCAGTACTTC. Amino acid sequence: CASSTSGTGRYEQYF.